The 30 T cell receptor beta chains presented below share a single source sample, sequenced in a study of cytomegalovirus exposure and HLA in healthy donors. PCR used 60 Vbeta primers and 13 Jbeta primers. Clones were sequenced by immunoSEQ multiplex PCR, and TCRdb holds only the in-frame ones, with some missing. The data contain roughly 160,000 clones, 81% of them seen just once; the ten biggest clones take up 13%. The sequenced sample was PBMCs. The receptor set was obtained from a woman aged 45-59 years in good health and CMV-seronegative.

J is TRBJ2-7 and V is TRBV18; TRBD1 agrees at 11 bases. CDR3 length: 15 amino acids. J lost 2 bases, V lost 3 bases, and 3 bases had no gene match. Per the germline V gene, CDR1 is KGHSH and CDR2 is LQKENI. The CDR3 nucleotides are TGTGCCAGCTCACCCGGGACAGGGGGTACCTACGAGCAGTACTTC. It specifies CASSPGTGGTYEQYF. Complete variable domain (other parts from reference TRBV18 and TRBJ2-7): NAGVMQNPRHLVRRRGQEARLRCSPMKGHSHVYWYRQLPEEGLKFMVYLQKENIIDESGMPKERFSAEFPKEGPSILRIQQVVRGDSAAYFCASSPGTGGTYEQYFGPGTRLTVT.

J is TRBJ2-2 and V is TRBV5-1; D gene ambiguous. The CDR3 runs to 15 residues. Deletions cut 0 bases from V and 6 bases from J, with 12 bases between. Germline assignment: CDR1 SGHRS and CDR2 YFSETQ. CDR3 nucleotide sequence: TGCGCCAGCAGCTTGGGGAGAGCGTACCCCGGGGAGCTGTTTTTT. This sequence encodes CASSLGRAYPGELFF.

This clone was found once. The chain employs TRBV10-1 and TRBJ2-2; 7 nucleotides align to TRBD1. Trimming took 8 bases from V and 2 from J; bases not matched to a gene: 11. CDR1 is WNHNN, CDR2 SYGVQD, per germline (reference sequence). This CDR3 is built from 16 residues. This CDR3 reads CASSRDRASNTGELFF. DNA of the CDR3: TGCGCCAGCTCCCGAGACAGGGCCTCTAACACCGGGGAGCTGTTTTTT.

The J gene is TRBJ1-4, the V gene TRBV6-1, with 7 bases fitting TRBD1. This CDR3 has 14 residues. V lost 6 bases and J lost 3; bases outside the gene matches: 4. CDR1 MNHNS and CDR2 SASEGT come from the germline V gene. The CDR3 reads CASRNRGANEKLFF. DNA of the CDR3: TGTGCCAGCAGAAACAGGGGTGCTAATGAAAAACTGTTTTTT.

The J gene is TRBJ1-2, the V gene TRBV2; D unclear. The CDR3 has 16 residues. V was trimmed by 0 bases and J by 0 bases, leaving 11 bases between them. Germline lookup yields CDR1 SNHLY and CDR2 FYNNEI. The CDR3 here is CASSEALGTSNYGYTF. For the CDR3, the DNA is TGTGCCAGCAGTGAAGCGCTGGGCACCTCTAACTATGGCTACACCTTC.

This clone has more than one count but fewer than ten. This chain connects TRBV5-1 to TRBJ2-5; a weak D match, TRBD2 (5 bases). Germline V gene data show CDR1 as SGHRS and CDR2 as YFSETQ. V was pared by 4 bases and J by 1 base, with 11 bases between. The CDR3 has 14 residues. DNA for the CDR3: TGCGCCAGCAGCGAGAGGGTCTCCCAAGAGACCCAGTACTTC. As protein: CASSERVSQETQYF.

The chain has TRBV10-3 and TRBJ2-7; 7 bases match TRBD2. V dropped 6 bases and J dropped 2; count of bases not matched to a gene: 13. Germline V gives CDR1 ENHRY, CDR2 SYGVKD. This CDR3 comprises 16 residues. The CDR3 sequence is CAIRTWGGSEAYEQYF. The CDR3, as DNA: TGTGCCATCAGGACCTGGGGGGGGAGTGAAGCCTACGAGCAGTACTTC.

The chain uses TRBV27 and TRBJ2-2; the D is unclear. CDR3 length: 13 residues. Germline V lookup: CDR1 MNHEY, CDR2 SMNVEV (reference sequence). Trimming removed 6 bases from V and 2 bases from J, with 7 bases in between. CDR3 sequence (DNA): TGTGCCAGCAGCCCCACAAACACCGGGGAGCTGTTTTTT. Amino acid sequence: CASSPTNTGELFF.

The rearrangement uses TRBV2 and TRBJ1-5; 7 nucleotides match TRBD1. The CDR3 is 14 residues long. The germline V gene encodes CDR1 SNHLY and CDR2 FYNNEI. V shed 2 bases, J shed 7 bases, and the junction held 5 bases outside the gene matches. The CDR3 protein is CASSEKDRMQPQHF. CDR3 in DNA: TGTGCCAGCAGTGAAAAGGACAGGATGCAGCCCCAGCATTTT. Full variable domain (missing parts from reference TRBV2 and TRBJ1-5): EPEVTQTPSHQVTQMGQEVILRCVPISNHLYFYWYRQILGQKVEFLVSFYNNEISEKSEIFDDQFSVERPDGSNFTLKIRSTKLEDSAMYFCASSEKDRMQPQHFGDGTRLSIL.

The J gene is TRBJ2-7, the V gene TRBV7-2, with D possibly TRBD2 on 6 matching bases. Deletions cut 5 bases from V and 6 bases from J, with 20 bases between. Germline CDR1 SGHTA, CDR2 FQGNSA. CDR3 length: 15 residues. The CDR3 protein is CASSPPGRMRGEQYF. The CDR3 nucleotides read TGTGCCAGCAGCCCACCGGGACGGATGCGGGGCGAGCAGTACTTC.

The rearrangement uses TRBV2 and TRBJ1-1; the match to TRBD1 covers 8 bases. The CDR3 runs 15 residues. J lost 0 bases, V lost 3 bases, and 3 bases had no gene match. Germline V lookup: CDR1 SNHLY, CDR2 FYNNEI. The DNA for the CDR3 is TGTGCCAGCAGTGAGAGGACAGGGCTGAACACTGAAGCTTTCTTT. It codes for CASSERTGLNTEAFF.

The rearrangement joins TRBV19 to TRBJ2-6; 7 nucleotides line up with TRBD1. The CDR3 totals 17 residues. Germline CDR1 is LNHDA and CDR2 is SQIVND (reference sequence). Losses at the gene ends were 6 bases for V and 0 bases for J; bases not matched to a gene: 8. CDR3 DNA: TGTGCCAGTAGACTTACAGGGGCGAGCTCTGGGGCCAACGTCCTGACTTTC. Its translation is CASRLTGASSGANVLTF.

Comments on this clone: Other DNA sequences in this sample translate to the same CDR3. This chain joins TRBV7-2 and TRBJ2-3, with TRBD1 identical over 7 bases. CDR1 is SGHTA, CDR2 FQGNSA, per germline. The CDR3 has 13 residues. V lost 5 bases and J lost 3; bases outside the gene matches: 2. The CDR3 coding sequence is TGTGCCAGCAGCGCAGGGGGAACAGATACGCAGTATTTT. It yields the protein CASSAGGTDTQYF.

This chain joins TRBV9 and TRBJ2-7, with 9 bases matching TRBD1. Germline V CDR1 and CDR2: SGDLS, YYNGEE. This CDR3 comprises 13 residues. Germline trimming cut 4 bases from V and 4 bases from J; bases unmatched to any gene: 3. CDR3 sequence (DNA): TGTGCCAGCAGCCAGGGACAGGGTTACGAGCAGTACTTC. Its protein is CASSQGQGYEQYF. Full variable domain (rest looked up from reference TRBV9 and TRBJ2-7): DSGVTQTPKHLITATGQRVTLRCSPRSGDLSVYWYQQSLDQGLQFLIQYYNGEERAKGNILERFSAQQFPDLHSELNLSSLELGDSALYFCASSQGQGYEQYFGPGTRLTVT.

The chain is built from TRBV7-9 and TRBJ1-6; D not certain. This CDR3 has 14 amino acids. Germline-derived CDR1 and CDR2 are SEHNR and FQNEAQ (reference sequence). V lost 2 bases to trimming and J lost 6 bases, with 8 bases between them. The CDR3 spells CASSLQDSNSPLHF. The CDR3 region has the DNA TGTGCCAGCAGCTTACAGGACTCTAATTCACCCCTCCACTTT.

This chain uses TRBV5-1 with TRBJ2-7; the match to TRBD2 covers 7 bases. The length of the CDR3 is 15 residues. The germline V gene has CDR1 SGHRS and CDR2 YFSETQ. Trimming took 0 bases from V and 0 from J; bases not matched to a gene: 3. CDR3 sequence (DNA): TGCGCCAGCAGCTTGGATAGCGGGTTCTCCTACGAGCAGTACTTC. The encoded protein is CASSLDSGFSYEQYF.

The rearrangement uses TRBV6-5 and TRBJ1-4; D call uncertain. The CDR3 consists of 14 residues. The germline V gene encodes CDR1 MNHEY and CDR2 SVGAGI. Trimming removed 0 bases from V and 4 bases from J, with 6 bases in between. The CDR3 DNA reads TGTGCCAGCAGTTACTCTGGGAGTAATGAAAAACTGTTTTTT. It is translated as CASSYSGSNEKLFF.

The chain uses TRBV28 and TRBJ1-2, with a possible D match to TRBD1 (5 bases). Trimming took off 5 bases at V and 4 bases at J, with 17 bases between the two ends. Germline CDR1 is MDHEN and CDR2 is SYDVKM. This CDR3 contains 15 residues. The CDR3 region is CASSNPGPGSYGYTF. In DNA form, the CDR3 reads TGTGCCAGCAGTAACCCGGGACCCGGGAGCTATGGCTACACCTTC.

This rearrangement joins TRBV11-2 to TRBJ2-2, with TRBD2 as a possible D gene (5 bases). Deletions cut 4 bases from V and 4 bases from J, with 7 bases between. This CDR3 has 13 residues. Germline values: CDR1 SGHAT, CDR2 FQNNGV. CDR3 DNA: TGTGCCAGCAGCTCGGGGTTCACCGGGGAGCTGTTTTTT. Its translation is CASSSGFTGELFF. The full variable domain, completed using reference TRBV11-2 and TRBJ2-2, is EAGVAQSPRYKIIEKRQSVAFWCNPISGHATLYWYQQILGQGPKLLIQFQNNGVVDDSQLPKDRFSAERLKGVDSTLKIQPAKLEDSAVYLCASSSGFTGELFFGEGSRLTVL.

V usage is TRBV5-1 and J usage is TRBJ1-5; possibly TRBD1 for D (6 bases). V was pared by 2 bases and J by 3 bases, with 15 bases between. The V gene's germline CDR1 is SGHRS and CDR2 YFSETQ. The CDR3 contains 16 residues. The CDR3 sequence: CASSFEDSHPNQPQHF. CDR3 nucleotides: TGCGCCAGCAGCTTTGAGGACAGTCATCCCAATCAGCCCCAGCATTTT.

The chain recombines TRBV6-1 with TRBJ2-5, with 8 bases aligning to TRBD1. Germline V gives CDR1 MNHNS, CDR2 SASEGT. CDR3 length: 15 amino acids. The V segment lost 2 bases and the J segment 3 bases; nucleotides outside the gene matches: 5. DNA for the CDR3: TGTGCCAGCAGTGAAAGCAGGGGGCGCGAAGAGACCCAGTACTTC. It translates to CASSESRGREETQYF.

The V call is TRBV19, the J call TRBJ1-4, with D perhaps TRBD1 (5 bases). From germline, CDR1 is LNHDA and CDR2 SQIVND (reference sequence). V shed 10 bases and J shed 7 bases, with 16 bases lying between them. CDR3 length: 13 amino acids. In nucleotides, the CDR3 is TGTGCCACGGAGGGGAATCGAGCTGAAAAACTGTTTTTT. Translating it yields CATEGNRAEKLFF.

Remarks on this clone: The conserved closing phenylalanine or tryptophan is absent in this CDR3, likely reflecting a read error. No DNA is shown, since the ends of the CDR3 on it are uncertain; the CDR3 is the one TCRdb lists. The chain couples TRBV7-6 to TRBJ1-1. Germline CDR1 and CDR2: SGHVS and FNYEAQ. The CDR3 comprises 18 residues, both ends counted. CDR3: CASSPPRSRKSGTYSVGS.

The rearrangement uses TRBV18 and TRBJ1-2; D is unclear. Germline lookup yields CDR1 KGHSH and CDR2 LQKENI. This CDR3 contains 19 residues. Trimming shortened V by 3 bases and J by 4 bases, and 27 bases separated the two germline ends. CDR3 in DNA: TGTGCCAGCTCACCTCATTACCCACTTACAAGCGGCGGCCTCTATGGCTACACCTTC. Translating gives CASSPHYPLTSGGLYGYTF.

As DNA, the CDR3 is TGTGCCAGCAGCTGGGGGGGAAACGAGCAGTACTTC. Amino acid sequence: CASSWGGNEQYF. The rearrangement uses TRBV11-2 and TRBJ2-7; 7 bases match TRBD2. CDR1 and CDR2 (germline): SGHAT, FQNNGV. V gave up 4 bases and J gave up 5 bases; unmatched junction bases: 2. CDR3 length: 12 amino acids.

The rearrangement links TRBV21-1 to TRBJ2-7; TRBD2 is the table's D call and was not checked against the DNA. TRBV21-1 is an annotated pseudogene. The CDR3 covers 17 residues. CDR3 sequence (DNA): TGTGCCAGCAGCAAAGTGGGGACTAGCGTGAGCTCCTACGAGCAGTACTTC. Translated, it gives CASSKVGTSVSSYEQYF.

This chain joins TRBV5-1 and TRBJ2-3, with TRBD2 matching over 9 bases. This CDR3 region has 18 residues. In germline, CDR1 is SGHRS, CDR2 YFSETQ. Trimming removed 0 bases from V and 0 bases from J; junction bases left unmatched: 8. The CDR3 sequence: CASSLVNLAGPSTDTQYF. As DNA, the CDR3 is TGCGCCAGCAGCTTGGTGAATCTAGCGGGGCCAAGCACAGATACGCAGTATTTT.

The J gene is TRBJ2-5, the V gene TRBV19; maybe TRBD1 (8 bases). CDR1 is LNHDA, CDR2 SQIVND, per germline (reference sequence). The CDR3 is 15 residues long. Trimming cost V 5 bases and J 3 bases, with 16 bases left between them. CDR3 DNA sequence: TGTGCCAGTAGTGGACAGGGAGGGAGCAAAGAGACCCAGTACTTC. Translation: CASSGQGGSKETQYF.

This sequence joins TRBV4-2 and TRBJ1-1, with a tentative D call TRBD1 (5 bases). From germline, CDR1 is LGHNA and CDR2 YNFKEQ. The CDR3 sequence is 14 residues long. V gave up 5 bases and J gave up 2 bases, with 12 bases separating them. The CDR3 is CASSDDSFNTEAFF. CDR3 coding DNA: TGTGCCAGCAGCGACGACAGCTTTAACACTGAAGCTTTCTTT.

The V gene is TRBV29-1, the J gene TRBJ2-1; 10 nucleotides agree with TRBD2. J gave up 0 bases and V 4 bases, and 9 bases lay outside the gene matches. Germline CDR1 and CDR2: SQVTM and ANQGSEA. This CDR3 has 17 amino acids. This CDR3 is CSVGSSGGPYSYNEQFF. The CDR3 DNA sequence: TGCAGCGTTGGATCTAGCGGGGGCCCCTACTCCTACAATGAGCAGTTCTTC.